This T cell receptor beta chain was sequenced for a study of CD8 T cells in ankylosing spondylitis. TCRdb analysed the 5' RACE reads with MiXCR anew, one entry per CDR3 protein. Seen here are more than 250,000 distinct CDR3 sequences, roughly 10% observed once, and the top ten hold 8% to 9.5%. Germline CDR1 and CDR2: MNHEY and SMNVEV (reference sequence). V shed 0 bases and J shed 6 bases, with 15 bases lying between them. The CDR3 covers 15 residues. Turning to this clonotype: Its specificity is not known. This may arise from a read error, as a much more abundant clone is one base away.

Study outcomes and limitations: Reports say disease-linked clones showed up significantly more in matched ankylosing spondylitis synovial fluid.

What was sequenced was blood, either unsorted or a sorted T cell fraction (not recorded which). This TCR was recovered from a female donor with ankylosing spondylitis or in good health (not recorded which). J is TRBJ2-7 and V is TRBV27, with D uncertain. The CDR3 nucleotides are TGTGCCAGCAGTTTATCCCTACGGTGTTTCGGCGAGCAGTACTTC. Encoded protein: CASSLSLRCFGEQYF.